This TCR beta chain emerged from a study of CD8 T cells in Susac syndrome (dated by TCRdb to between 2018 and 2021). Regarding the research as a whole: The study used repertoire sequencing to test whether antigen drove CD8+ T cell activation and differentiation in Susac syndrome. Study-wide conclusions, independent of this receptor: The number of individuals in the TCR sequencing and HLA analysis was recognized as being relatively small.

Comment on this clonotype: This clone's antigen is unknown. Per-base qualities were not stored, and no clone one base away is much larger.

RNA was extracted using the RNeasy kit, and roughly 0.45 to 1 microgram was reverse transcribed with random hexamers. TCR beta CDR3 regions were amplified with the immunoSEQ multiplex PCR assay covering 54 Vbeta and 13 Jbeta segments. Bias from PCR amplification was corrected by using a synthetic template baseline for primer optimization and for computational correction. Per the original workflow: Reads were assigned to V, D and J genes according to IMGT and analyzed in immunoSEQ Analyzer, with only productive sequences retained. To calculate clonality, Shannon entropy was normalized by log2 of the number of productive unique sequences and then subtracted from one. Public and private clones were assessed among the 100 most prevalent clones of each patient and control. Clones were defined as Susac-specific if absent from the healthy and MS cohorts, from around 1,000 published viral clones and from other ImmuneACCESS disease sequences. In-frame beta chains were kept once TCRdb had trimmed the public reads at Q25 with fastp and called clones with MiXCR. Rows merge per CDR3 protein into single entries with the most common DNA and genes. Here the V and J calls rest on TCRdb's processing, not on the authors' analysis. The sample table contains 150,000 to 200,000 distinct CDR3 sequences; only one count was recorded for 85% to 95% of them. The top ten hold under 0.095% of the sample.

V and J are truncated by 6 bases and 4 bases respectively, leaving an intervening sequence of 10 bases. The CDR3 has 14 amino acids, counting the end cysteine and phenylalanine. Only the CDR3 portion is preserved as DNA: 42 bases, with reading frame beginning at the first base. High-throughput TCR beta sequencing profiled peripheral blood CD8+ and CD4+ T cells from healthy donors, Susac syndrome patients and multiple sclerosis patients. The multiple sclerosis controls were treatment-naive patients who had stable or active relapsing-remitting disease and met the revised McDonald criteria. Bulk CD8+ and CD4+ T cells were purified by magnetic negative isolation, while CD8+ TEMRA cells were enriched using FACS. Blood was drawn into EDTA tubes, processed within 24 hours, and PBMCs were isolated by density gradient centrifugation. PBMCs intended for TCR sequencing were cryopreserved in liquid nitrogen and thawed later in a water bath at 37 degrees C. The sorted or isolated CD4+, CD8+ and CD8+ TEMRA cells reached a purity of at least 90%.

Sample: CD4+ T cells from PBMCs. The receptor was isolated from a human donor with multiple sclerosis. The chain is assembled from TRBV12-3 or TRBV12-4 and TRBJ2-6; the D segment cannot be called with confidence. The sequenced DNA is TGTGCCAGCAGCCGTGGCGACGGGGCCAACGTCCTGACTTTC. The encoded protein is CASSRGDGANVLTF.